The next 14 T cell receptor beta chains were all read from a single sample in a study of T cell responses to AZD1222 COVID-19 vaccine. Only in-frame clones appear in the TCRdb table, and some are missing; sequencing was by immunoSEQ multiplex PCR. The table records approximately 60,000 clones, 76% of them present only once. Sequenced here: peripheral blood, sampled on day 0 of AZD1222 vaccination. Every receptor here comes from an adult in good health.

The chain uses TRBV5-1 and TRBJ2-2; D unresolved. V dropped 0 bases and J dropped 5 bases, with 11 bases sitting between them. The CDR3 loop spans 15 amino acids. Germline V gene lookup returns CDR1 SGHRS and CDR2 YFSETQ. CDR3 sequence: CASSLAYDTTGELFF. CDR3 DNA: TGCGCCAGCAGCTTGGCCTACGACACGACCGGGGAGCTGTTTTTT.

The V and J genes are TRBV4-1 and TRBJ2-5, with a possible D match to TRBD2 (6 bases). The length of the CDR3 is 16 residues. Per the germline V gene, CDR1 is MGHRA and CDR2 is YSYEKL. Trimming removed 0 bases at V and 1 base at J, with 12 bases between. The CDR3 loop reads CASSQDIGGVQETQYF. CDR3 in DNA: TGCGCCAGCAGCCAAGATATAGGAGGGGTCCAAGAGACCCAGTACTTC.

The chain recombines TRBV9 with TRBJ2-2, with TRBD1 identical over 7 bases. CDR3 length: 15 amino acids. Looked up from germline, CDR1 is SGDLS and CDR2 is YYNGEE. With 4 bases clipped from V and 2 bases from J, the junction kept 5 bases outside the gene matches. CDR3 bases: TGTGCCAGCAGCACTGGACAGGTTAACACCGGGGAGCTGTTTTTT. It encodes CASSTGQVNTGELFF.

The genes are TRBV6-6 and TRBJ1-5, with D uncertain. Trimming left V 7 bases short and J 4 bases short, with 17 bases between. Germline CDR1 MNHNY, CDR2 SVGAGI (reference sequence). The CDR3 has 15 amino acids. The CDR3 region is CASTPPLKGNQPQHF. In nucleotides, the CDR3 is TGTGCCAGCACCCCCCCCCTGAAAGGAAATCAGCCCCAGCATTTT.

The chain couples TRBV7-6 to TRBJ2-7; D gene unclear. Trimming removed 1 base from V and 3 bases from J, with 13 bases in between. The CDR3 covers 15 residues. Germline CDR1 and CDR2: SGHVS and FNYEAQ. In DNA form, the CDR3 reads TGTGCCAGCAGCTTAGAGTCGTCTCTGAACTACGAGCAGTACTTC. It encodes CASSLESSLNYEQYF.

J is TRBJ1-2 and V is TRBV5-6, with 9 nucleotides matching TRBD1. This CDR3 is 16 amino acids long. Germline CDR1 SGHDT, CDR2 YYEEEE. V shed 4 bases, J shed 4 bases, and the junction held 11 bases outside the gene matches. In DNA form, the CDR3 reads TGTGCCAGCAGCGCGGGATTACAGGGGGCTGTCTATGGCTACACCTTC. The encoded protein is CASSAGLQGAVYGYTF. The full variable domain, completed using reference TRBV5-6 and TRBJ1-2, is DAGVTQSPTHLIKTRGQQVTLRCSPKSGHDTVSWYQQALGQGPQFIFQYYEEEERQRGNFPDRFSGHQFPNYSSELNVNALLLGDSALYLCASSAGLQGAVYGYTFGSGTRLTVV.

This clone is a singleton in its sample. V gene TRBV5-6 combines with J gene TRBJ2-5; D is perhaps TRBD2 (6 bases). The CDR3 covers 15 residues. Trimming took 4 bases from V and 7 from J, leaving 20 bases between them. CDR1 is SGHDT and CDR2 is YYEEEE in the germline V gene. The CDR3 bases are TGTGCCAGCAGCCCGGAGGGGCGAGATATCGGGACCCAGTACTTC. Amino acid sequence: CASSPEGRDIGTQYF.

V gene TRBV5-8 combines with J gene TRBJ2-1; 13 bases agree with TRBD2. This CDR3 comprises 16 residues. The germline CDR1 and CDR2 sequences are SGHTS and YDEGEE. V lost 5 bases to trimming and J lost 3 bases; unmatched junction nucleotides: 5. This chain's CDR3 is CASRRRLAGGYNEQFF. CDR3 coding DNA: TGTGCCAGCAGAAGAAGACTAGCGGGGGGCTACAATGAGCAGTTCTTC.

This sequence joins TRBV5-1 and TRBJ2-1, with a tentative D call TRBD1 (5 bases). Trimming took 5 bases from V and 7 from J, leaving 7 bases between them. CDR3 length equals 11 residues. The germline CDR1 and CDR2 sequences are SGHRS and YFSETQ. The CDR3 DNA is TGCGCCAGCAGTCAGGGAAATGAGCAGTTCTTC. Its protein is CASSQGNEQFF.

This rearrangement joins TRBV25-1 to TRBJ2-7; D could derive from TRBD1 or TRBD2 (5 bases each). Trimming removed 4 bases from V and 3 bases from J, with 19 bases in between. The CDR3 sequence is 16 residues long. From germline, CDR1 is MGHDK and CDR2 SYGVNS. CDR3 amino acids: CASSGVGPGSIYEQYF. The CDR3 nucleotides are TGTGCCAGCAGTGGAGTTGGACCAGGGAGTATCTACGAGCAGTACTTC.

The chain employs TRBV29-1 and TRBJ2-7; 8 nucleotides align to TRBD2. V gave up 6 bases and J gave up 2 bases; unmatched junction bases: 9. Germline V lookup: CDR1 SQVTM, CDR2 ANQGSEA. This CDR3 comprises 14 residues. The CDR3 region has the DNA TGCAGCGTCCTACTAGCGGACATGACCTACGAGCAGTACTTC. Translating gives CSVLLADMTYEQYF.

The genes are TRBV4-3 and TRBJ2-7; D unresolved. The CDR3 length is 14 residues. Germline CDR1 reads LGHNA; CDR2 reads YSLEER. Trimming removed 1 base from V and 3 bases from J, with 10 bases in between. CDR3: CASSQGTEYYEQYF. DNA for the CDR3: TGCGCCAGCAGCCAAGGAACAGAGTACTACGAGCAGTACTTC.

This chain uses TRBV24-1 with TRBJ1-5, with TRBD1 matching over 7 bases. The CDR3 extends over 16 amino acids. J was trimmed by 2 bases and V by 7 bases; bases with no gene match: 10. CDR1 and CDR2 from the germline V gene are KGHDR and SFDVKD. DNA for the CDR3: TGTGCCACCAGCTGGAACCGGGACAGCCGCAATCAGCCCCAGCATTTT. As protein: CATSWNRDSRNQPQHF.

V gene TRBV2 combines with J gene TRBJ1-2; D might be TRBD1 (5 bases). V was trimmed by 10 bases and J by 8 bases, leaving 23 bases between them. CDR1 SNHLY and CDR2 FYNNEI come from the germline V gene. The CDR3 totals 14 residues. The CDR3 loop reads CAIHRSEEIYGYTF. CDR3 DNA sequence: TGTGCCATACACAGGTCGGAGGAAATCTACGGCTACACCTTC.